A selection of T cell receptor beta chains follows, all from one sample in a study of T-cell reconstitution after alpha-beta-depleted transplantation in children. TCRdb called the PCR reads again in MiXCR, with one record for every CDR3 protein. The sample carries hundreds of thousands of distinct CDR3 sequences, approximately 29% recorded once. Sample: PBMCs from the stem cell graft donor, taken from the stem cell graft. Receptor source: a human donor who donated a stem cell graft to a child with aplastic anemia. Each CDR3 is given with its conserved first and last residue. A D gene is named only where the DNA matches it firmly. Clone sizes are given selectively: once, few, many, or a class where the clone is expanded.

v_call,d_call,j_call,clone_size,cdr3_aa,cdr3_nt
TRBV29-1,TRBD1,TRBJ1-5,few,CSVGTGGDQPQHF,TGCAGCGTTGGGACAGGGGGTGATCAGCCCCAGCATTTT
TRBV25-1,NA,TRBJ1-2,NA,CASSDPGENMAYGYTF,TGTGCCAGCAGTGATCCCGGAGAGAACATGGCCTATGGCTACACCTTC
TRBV18,NA,TRBJ2-5,few,CASSPYRSGQETQYF,TGTGCCAGCTCACCTTACCGCTCGGGGCAAGAGACCCAGTACTTC
TRBV7-9,NA,TRBJ1-3,once,CASSLLAENSGNTIYF,TGTGCCAGCAGCTTATTAGCGGAGAACTCTGGAAACACCATATATTTT
TRBV12-3/TRBV12-4,NA,TRBJ1-4,NA,CASSPGQPHEKLFF,TGTGCCAGCAGTCCCGGACAGCCTCATGAAAAACTGTTTTTT
TRBV5-1,NA,TRBJ1-5,NA,CASSPSGESNQPQHF,TGCGCCAGCAGCCCGAGTGGGGAATCCAATCAGCCCCAGCATTTT
TRBV27,TRBD1,TRBJ1-4,few,CASRREGASEKLFF,TGTGCCAGCAGACGGGAGGGGGCATCTGAAAAACTGTTTTTT
TRBV15,NA,TRBJ2-3,few,CATSRGQYFSTDTQYF,TGTGCCACCAGCAGAGGACAGTACTTTAGCACAGATACGCAGTATTTT
TRBV29-1,TRBD2,TRBJ2-1,few,CSVAGGAGDNEQFF,TGCAGCGTTGCGGGCGGAGCGGGGGACAATGAGCAGTTCTTC
TRBV6-2/TRBV6-3,NA,TRBJ2-3,NA,CASLDMDTQYF,TGTGCCAGCTTGGACATGGATACGCAGTATTTT
TRBV10-1,NA,TRBJ2-6,NA,CASSEGGTGANVLTF,TGCGCCAGCAGTGAAGGAGGGACTGGGGCCAACGTCCTGACTTTC
TRBV5-5,TRBD1,TRBJ1-4,NA,CASSLVGTGTTNEKLFF,TGTGCCAGCAGCTTGGTCGGGACAGGTACAACTAATGAAAAACTGTTTTTT
TRBV7-2,NA,TRBJ2-3,few,CASSKEAADTQYF,TGTGCCAGCAGCAAGGAGGCGGCAGATACGCAGTATTTT
TRBV6-2/TRBV6-3,NA,TRBJ2-1,few,CASTWRGSYNEQFF,TGTGCCAGCACCTGGAGGGGCTCCTACAATGAGCAGTTCTTC
TRBV19,NA,TRBJ1-4,NA,CASSQNRDLNEKLFF,TGTGCCAGTAGTCAAAACCGGGACCTTAATGAAAAACTGTTTTTT
TRBV5-5,TRBD2,TRBJ2-7,few,CASSWTGASGYEQYF,TGTGCCAGCAGCTGGACTGGGGCTAGCGGTTACGAGCAGTACTTC
TRBV30,NA,TRBJ2-1,few,CAWSVGGYAYNEQFF,TGTGCCTGGAGTGTAGGGGGGTACGCTTACAATGAGCAGTTCTTC
TRBV5-5,TRBD1,TRBJ2-5,few,CASSLDRGQVKETQYF,TGTGCCAGCAGCTTGGACAGGGGGCAAGTAAAAGAGACCCAGTACTTC
TRBV5-1,NA,TRBJ2-1,NA,CASRSGGFSYNEQFF,TGCGCCAGCAGATCAGGAGGATTCTCCTACAATGAGCAGTTCTTC
TRBV10-3,TRBD1,TRBJ1-4,few,CAISESGTGATNEKLFF,TGTGCCATCAGTGAGTCGGGGACAGGCGCAACTAATGAAAAACTGTTTTTT
TRBV12-3/TRBV12-4,TRBD2,TRBJ2-1,few,CASSSSSGTSGRADYNEQFF,TGTGCCAGCAGTTCCAGCTCCGGGACTAGCGGGAGGGCCGACTACAATGAGCAGTTCTTC
TRBV7-2,TRBD1,TRBJ2-5,few,CASSAATGGLTGETQYF,TGTGCCAGCAGCGCCGCGACAGGGGGATTGACGGGAGAGACCCAGTACTTC
TRBV9,NA,TRBJ2-7,NA,CASSVERTPYEQYF,TGTGCCAGCAGCGTAGAAAGGACACCCTACGAGCAGTACTTC
TRBV29-1,NA,TRBJ2-1,NA,CSVLDRGLGPSSYNEQFF,TGCAGCGTTCTCGACCGGGGGCTAGGACCGAGCTCCTACAATGAGCAGTTCTTC
TRBV29-1,NA,TRBJ2-7,NA,CSVGDTIGSYEQYF,TGCAGCGTTGGAGACACAATTGGCTCCTACGAGCAGTACTTC
TRBV7-3,TRBD2,TRBJ2-7,NA,CASSLGTSGHEQYF,TGTGCCAGCAGCCTAGGGACTAGCGGTCACGAGCAGTACTTC
TRBV7-9,NA,TRBJ1-4,few,CASSLDRSNEKLFF,TGTGCCAGCAGCTTAGACAGGTCTAATGAAAAACTGTTTTTT
TRBV7-8,TRBD2,TRBJ2-1,NA,CASSLGTSGRAWDEQFF,TGTGCCAGCAGCCTCGGGACTAGCGGGAGGGCTTGGGATGAGCAGTTCTTC
TRBV5-1,NA,TRBJ2-1,NA,CASSLVGESWYNEQFF,TGCGCCAGCAGCTTGGTCGGGGAGTCATGGTACAATGAGCAGTTCTTC
TRBV4-2,NA,TRBJ1-3,few,CASSQESPGNTIYF,TGTGCCAGCAGCCAAGAGTCACCTGGAAACACCATATATTTT
TRBV6-2/TRBV6-3,NA,TRBJ2-6,many,CASTTAEVSGANVLTF,TGTGCCAGCACGACGGCGGAGGTCTCTGGGGCCAACGTCCTGACTTTC
TRBV7-9,NA,TRBJ2-2,NA,CASSLAGGIVQTGELFF,TGTGCCAGCAGCTTAGCGGGAGGAATCGTTCAGACCGGGGAGCTGTTTTTT
TRBV7-2,NA,TRBJ1-1,NA,CASSFIQGLWGAFF,TGTGCCAGCAGCTTTATACAGGGCCTCTGGGGAGCTTTCTTT
TRBV25-1,NA,TRBJ1-6,NA,CASSEHRVESPLHF,TGTGCCAGCAGTGAGCATAGGGTGGAATCACCCCTCCACTTT
TRBV5-6,TRBD1,TRBJ1-2,few,CASSGAGQGFDYGYTF,TGTGCCAGCAGCGGCGCGGGACAGGGGTTTGACTATGGCTACACCTTC
TRBV7-9,NA,TRBJ2-3,few,CASSGIGPDTQYF,TGTGCCAGCAGCGGTATCGGGCCAGATACGCAGTATTTT
TRBV3-1,NA,TRBJ2-7,NA,CASSQVDYEQYF,TGTGCCAGCAGCCAAGTGGACTACGAGCAGTACTTC
TRBV6-6,NA,TRBJ2-5,NA,CARGQETQYF,TGTGCCAGGGGCCAAGAGACCCAGTACTTC
TRBV7-2,NA,TRBJ1-5,few,CASSLGGTDNQPQHF,TGTGCCAGCAGCTTAGGCGGGACCGATAATCAGCCCCAGCATTTT
TRBV7-2,NA,TRBJ2-7,NA,CASSPRGLAYEQYF,TGTGCCAGCAGCCCTCGGGGGCTAGCCTACGAGCAGTACTTC
TRBV9,NA,TRBJ1-2,few,CASSVGADNYGYTF,TGTGCCAGCAGCGTAGGCGCAGACAACTATGGCTACACCTTC
TRBV28,TRBD2,TRBJ2-5,NA,CASSSPVAGVGETQYF,TGTGCCAGCAGTTCCCCTGTAGCGGGAGTCGGAGAGACCCAGTACTTC
TRBV28,NA,TRBJ2-5,few,CASTGEETQYF,TGTGCCAGCACAGGGGAGGAGACCCAGTACTTC
TRBV5-4,NA,TRBJ2-2,NA,CASSSQFGEGGELFF,TGTGCCAGCAGCTCCCAGTTCGGGGAAGGCGGGGAGCTGTTTTTT
TRBV28,NA,TRBJ2-5,few,CASSTGPQETQYF,TGTGCCAGCAGTACGGGACCTCAAGAGACCCAGTACTTC